These T cell receptor beta chains were read from a single sample in a study of T cells in Graves' hyperthyroidism and ophthalmopathy. TCRdb reanalysed the multiplex PCR reads using MiXCR and keeps one entry per CDR3 protein. In the table there are more than 650,000 distinct CDR3 sequences, 14% of which are singletons. Sequences were obtained from blood. The receptors here all came from a woman between 18 and 29 years old with Graves' hyperthyroidism. Each CDR3 is given with its conserved first and last residue. D genes are given only for firm matches. A clone size is listed for some rows: how often the clone was seen (once, few, many), or a class if it is expanded.

V gene: TRBV6-1; J gene: TRBJ2-6; D gene: -; clone size: few; CDR3 protein: CASSYIHSGANVLTF; CDR3 DNA: TGTGCCAGCAGTTACATACACTCTGGGGCCAACGTCCTGACTTTC
V gene: TRBV28; J gene: TRBJ2-7; D gene: -; clone size: many; CDR3 protein: CASSLLGGGSEQYF; CDR3 DNA: TGTGCCAGCAGTTTGCTGGGAGGGGGGAGCGAGCAGTACTTC
V gene: TRBV11-2; J gene: TRBJ2-1; D gene: -; clone size: many; CDR3 protein: CASSSSMLGQFF; CDR3 DNA: TGTGCCAGCAGCTCCTCCATGTTAGGGCAGTTCTTC
V gene: TRBV18; J gene: TRBJ1-3; D gene: -; clone size: few; CDR3 protein: CASSPVQSGNTIYF; CDR3 DNA: TGTGCCAGCTCACCAGTACAGTCTGGAAACACCATATATTTT
V gene: TRBV10-3; J gene: TRBJ2-5; D gene: TRBD2; clone size: -; CDR3 protein: CAISEGGSGETQYF; CDR3 DNA: TGTGCCATCAGTGAAGGCGGGAGCGGGGAGACCCAGTACTTC
V gene: TRBV7-2; J gene: TRBJ2-3; D gene: TRBD2; clone size: -; CDR3 protein: CASSPRLAGVSDTQYF; CDR3 DNA: TGTGCCAGCAGCCCGAGACTAGCGGGAGTGTCAGATACGCAGTATTTT
V gene: TRBV6-1; J gene: TRBJ1-6; D gene: -; clone size: many; CDR3 protein: CASTATGSDSPLHF; CDR3 DNA: TGTGCCAGCACCGCTACAGGGTCGGATTCACCCCTCCACTTT
V gene: TRBV12-3/TRBV12-4; J gene: TRBJ1-4; D gene: -; clone size: many; CDR3 protein: CASSFQRTRNEKLFF; CDR3 DNA: TGTGCCAGCAGTTTCCAACGGACGCGGAATGAAAAACTGTTTTTT
V gene: TRBV5-6; J gene: TRBJ2-1; D gene: TRBD2; clone size: many; CDR3 protein: CASSLGGTSGIHEQFF; CDR3 DNA: TGTGCCAGCAGCTTGGGCGGGACTAGCGGGATCCATGAGCAGTTCTTC
V gene: TRBV28; J gene: TRBJ2-1; D gene: -; clone size: many; CDR3 protein: CASSLASALSYNEQFF; CDR3 DNA: TGTGCCAGCAGTTTAGCCAGTGCCCTTTCCTACAATGAGCAGTTCTTC
V gene: TRBV4-1; J gene: TRBJ1-1; D gene: -; clone size: -; CDR3 protein: CASSPIWGSNTEAFF; CDR3 DNA: TGCGCCAGCAGCCCAATTTGGGGTAGTAACACTGAAGCTTTCTTT
V gene: TRBV29-1; J gene: TRBJ1-2; D gene: -; clone size: -; CDR3 protein: CSVEESGQPGNGYTF; CDR3 DNA: TGCAGCGTTGAAGAATCCGGGCAGCCGGGGAATGGCTACACCTTC
V gene: TRBV5-5; J gene: TRBJ1-4; D gene: -; clone size: -; CDR3 protein: CASSSPWRREKLFF; CDR3 DNA: TGTGCCAGCAGCTCCCCGTGGAGGAGGGAAAAACTGTTTTTT
V gene: TRBV20-1; J gene: TRBJ1-2; D gene: -; clone size: many; CDR3 protein: CSAPGANYGYTF; CDR3 DNA: TGCAGTGCCCCGGGAGCCAACTATGGCTACACCTTC
V gene: TRBV15; J gene: TRBJ2-1; D gene: -; clone size: -; CDR3 protein: CATSRGVTKSVDEQFF; CDR3 DNA: TGTGCCACCAGCAGAGGGGTGACTAAATCCGTCGATGAGCAGTTCTTC
V gene: TRBV2; J gene: TRBJ2-5; D gene: -; clone size: many; CDR3 protein: CASSERWGIAGHQETQYF; CDR3 DNA: TGTGCCAGCAGTGAAAGGTGGGGTATTGCGGGGCATCAAGAGACCCAGTACTTC
V gene: TRBV7-8; J gene: TRBJ2-1; D gene: TRBD1; clone size: many; CDR3 protein: CASSPGTGSNEQFF; CDR3 DNA: TGTGCCAGCAGCCCAGGGACAGGGAGCAATGAGCAGTTCTTC
V gene: TRBV12-3/TRBV12-4; J gene: TRBJ2-1; D gene: -; clone size: many; CDR3 protein: CASSLGFFNEQFF; CDR3 DNA: TGTGCCAGCAGTTTGGGTTTCTTCAATGAGCAGTTCTTC
V gene: TRBV20-1; J gene: TRBJ1-3; D gene: -; clone size: -; CDR3 protein: CSARDSISGNTIYF; CDR3 DNA: TGCAGTGCTAGAGACAGCATCTCTGGAAACACCATATATTTT
V gene: TRBV13; J gene: TRBJ2-1; D gene: TRBD2; clone size: -; CDR3 protein: CASSSPSGGHNEQFF; CDR3 DNA: TGTGCCAGCAGCTCCCCCAGCGGGGGCCACAATGAGCAGTTCTTC
V gene: TRBV2; J gene: TRBJ2-2; D gene: TRBD2; clone size: many; CDR3 protein: CASKEAWLAGTTGELFF; CDR3 DNA: TGTGCCAGCAAGGAGGCATGGCTAGCGGGGACCACCGGGGAGCTGTTTTTT
V gene: TRBV3-1; J gene: TRBJ2-1; D gene: -; clone size: many; CDR3 protein: CASSPSSVDEQFF; CDR3 DNA: TGTGCCAGCAGCCCCAGTTCGGTGGATGAGCAGTTCTTC
V gene: TRBV6-5; J gene: TRBJ2-2; D gene: -; clone size: -; CDR3 protein: CASSYGGPTTGELFF; CDR3 DNA: TGTGCCAGCAGTTACGGGGGCCCTACCACCGGGGAGCTGTTTTTT
V gene: TRBV7-9; J gene: TRBJ2-7; D gene: -; clone size: many; CDR3 protein: CASSQGGPDSYEQYF; CDR3 DNA: TGTGCCAGCAGCCAGGGCGGTCCGGACTCCTACGAGCAGTACTTC
V gene: TRBV19; J gene: TRBJ2-1; D gene: -; clone size: -; CDR3 protein: CASSIAGAFGDEQFF; CDR3 DNA: TGTGCCAGTAGCATCGCTGGGGCTTTTGGTGATGAGCAGTTCTTC
V gene: TRBV15; J gene: TRBJ2-3; D gene: -; clone size: -; CDR3 protein: CATSNRGTDTQYF; CDR3 DNA: TGTGCCACCAGCAACAGAGGCACAGATACGCAGTATTTT
V gene: TRBV3-1; J gene: TRBJ2-7; D gene: TRBD1; clone size: many; CDR3 protein: CASSQAGTGASQYF; CDR3 DNA: TGTGCCAGCAGCCAAGCCGGGACAGGAGCCTCGCAGTACTTC
V gene: TRBV11-2; J gene: TRBJ2-7; D gene: -; clone size: -; CDR3 protein: CASSLQALDSLSYEQYF; CDR3 DNA: TGTGCCAGCAGCTTACAGGCCTTGGACAGTCTCTCCTACGAGCAGTACTTC
V gene: TRBV5-6; J gene: TRBJ2-5; D gene: -; clone size: many; CDR3 protein: CASSGTQTQYF; CDR3 DNA: TGTGCCAGCAGCGGCACGCAGACCCAGTACTTC
V gene: TRBV6-1; J gene: TRBJ1-1; D gene: -; clone size: many; CDR3 protein: CASSHGPNTEAFF; CDR3 DNA: TGTGCCAGCAGTCATGGGCCAAACACTGAAGCTTTCTTT
V gene: TRBV11-2; J gene: TRBJ2-1; D gene: -; clone size: many; CDR3 protein: CASSLVTGAYNEQFF; CDR3 DNA: TGTGCCAGCAGCTTAGTTACGGGAGCCTACAATGAGCAGTTCTTC
V gene: TRBV20-1; J gene: TRBJ1-1; D gene: -; clone size: -; CDR3 protein: CSASRQDMNTEAFF; CDR3 DNA: TGCAGTGCTAGCAGACAGGATATGAACACTGAAGCTTTCTTT
V gene: TRBV2; J gene: TRBJ1-1; D gene: -; clone size: many; CDR3 protein: CASSEEVRGETEAFF; CDR3 DNA: TGTGCCAGCAGTGAAGAGGTTAGGGGGGAGACTGAAGCTTTCTTT
V gene: TRBV2; J gene: TRBJ2-5; D gene: -; clone size: few; CDR3 protein: CASSRGTPGKTQYF; CDR3 DNA: TGTGCCAGCAGCCGCGGGACGCCCGGAAAGACCCAGTACTTC
V gene: TRBV20-1; J gene: TRBJ2-6; D gene: -; clone size: many; CDR3 protein: CSARATAGANVLTF; CDR3 DNA: TGCAGTGCTAGAGCCACCGCCGGGGCCAACGTCCTGACTTTC
V gene: TRBV6-1; J gene: TRBJ2-4; D gene: TRBD2; clone size: -; CDR3 protein: CASSSLSGSGGQNIQYF; CDR3 DNA: TGTGCCAGCAGTTCGTTGTCCGGTAGCGGGGGTCAAAACATTCAGTACTTC
V gene: TRBV20-1; J gene: TRBJ2-1; D gene: -; clone size: few; CDR3 protein: CSASPRSSYNEQFF; CDR3 DNA: TGCAGTGCTAGCCCAAGGAGCTCCTACAATGAGCAGTTCTTC
V gene: TRBV20-1; J gene: TRBJ2-5; D gene: -; clone size: many; CDR3 protein: CSARPPTWETQYF; CDR3 DNA: TGCAGTGCTAGGCCCCCTACATGGGAGACCCAGTACTTC
V gene: TRBV20-1; J gene: TRBJ2-7; D gene: -; clone size: many; CDR3 protein: CSARSQENINEQYF; CDR3 DNA: TGCAGTGCTAGGTCACAGGAAAACATCAACGAGCAGTACTTC
V gene: TRBV12-3/TRBV12-4; J gene: TRBJ1-1; D gene: -; clone size: many; CDR3 protein: CASSLRPFTEAFF; CDR3 DNA: TGTGCCAGCAGTTTAAGGCCATTCACTGAAGCTTTCTTT